A single sample gave rise to the 16 T cell receptor beta chains below, sequenced in a study of cytotoxic CD8 clonotypes in ibrutinib-treated CLL. TCRdb's copy holds only in-frame clones and misses some; the assay was immunoSEQ multiplex PCR. The sample yields about 200,000 clones, about two thirds seen once. The source was PBMCs, collected after 24 months of ibrutinib treatment. The receptors derive from a human donor with chronic lymphocytic leukemia.

DNA for the CDR3: TGTGCCAGCTCACCCAGACAGGGGGCCTTTGGCTACACCTTC. Protein: CASSPRQGAFGYTF. J is TRBJ1-2 and V is TRBV18; 10 bases line up with TRBD1. With 3 bases clipped from V and 7 bases from J, the junction kept 5 bases outside the gene matches. This CDR3 is built from 14 residues. Per the germline V gene, CDR1 is KGHSH and CDR2 is LQKENI.

V and J are TRBV30 and TRBJ2-1; D is undetermined. Germline V CDR1 and CDR2: GTSNPN, SVGIG (reference sequence). V lost 5 bases to trimming and J lost 3 bases, with 2 bases between them. The CDR3 totals 10 residues. The CDR3 nucleotides are TGTGCCTGGGACTACAATGAGCAGTTCTTC. This codes for CAWDYNEQFF.

In its sample, this clone was seen a few times. The J gene is TRBJ2-7, the V gene TRBV2; 7 positions agree with TRBD1. The CDR3 length is 16 residues. V shed 6 bases, J shed 6 bases, and the junction held 17 bases outside the gene matches. The germline V gene has CDR1 SNHLY and CDR2 FYNNEI. The CDR3 loop is CASSQYRGSYPSEQYF. CDR3 nucleotide sequence: TGTGCCAGCAGCCAATACAGGGGTTCGTATCCTTCCGAGCAGTACTTC.

This clone was picked up one time. The chain couples TRBV5-1 to TRBJ2-3, with 9 bases fitting TRBD2. CDR3 length: 16 residues. Germline V gene data show CDR1 as SGHRS and CDR2 as YFSETQ. With V trimmed by 5 bases and J by 4 bases, 11 bases remained unmatched. The CDR3 here is CASSLPGGRGADTQYF. CDR3 coding DNA: TGCGCCAGCAGTCTACCAGGCGGGAGGGGCGCAGATACGCAGTATTTT.

The rearrangement joins TRBV5-1 to TRBJ2-1; 11 bases match TRBD2. Germline CDR1 reads SGHRS; CDR2 reads YFSETQ. The CDR3 sequence is 15 residues long. After removal of 0 bases from V and 4 bases from J, the junction contained 0 bases not matched to a gene. The CDR3 DNA is TGCGCCAGCAGCTTGGGACTAGCGGGATACAATGAGCAGTTCTTC. Its protein product is CASSLGLAGYNEQFF. Full variable domain (rest looked up from reference TRBV5-1 and TRBJ2-1): KAGVTQTPRYLIKTRGQQVTLSCSPISGHRSVSWYQQTPGQGLQFLFEYFSETQRNKGNFPGRFSGRQFSNSRSEMNVSTLELGDSALYLCASSLGLAGYNEQFFGPGTRLTVL.

This chain joins TRBV7-9 and TRBJ2-6; D not resolved. V dropped 4 bases and J dropped 1 base, with 5 bases sitting between them. The germline CDR1 and CDR2 sequences are SEHNR and FQNEAQ (reference sequence). The CDR3 covers 14 residues. In nucleotides, the CDR3 is TGTGCCAGCAGCTCGGATTCTGGGGCCAACGTCCTGACTTTC. It translates to CASSSDSGANVLTF.

The chain combines TRBV6-5 with TRBJ2-1; D remains unclear. This CDR3 region has 15 residues. The V end lost 2 bases, the J end lost 3 bases, and 11 bases lay between the germline ends. Germline values: CDR1 MNHEY, CDR2 SVGAGI. The DNA of the CDR3 is TGTGCCAGCAGTTACAACGTCAGTAACTACAATGAGCAGTTCTTC. Its translation is CASSYNVSNYNEQFF.

The chain employs TRBV7-9 and TRBJ2-3; D not certain. Germline V CDR1 and CDR2: SEHNR, FQNEAQ (reference sequence). The CDR3 is made up of 12 amino acids. V was trimmed by 3 bases and J by 4 bases, leaving 5 bases between them. The CDR3 DNA sequence: TGTGCCAGCAGCTTCCTCTCAGATACGCAGTATTTT. This translates into CASSFLSDTQYF.

The sample holds one count of this clone. The chain is built from TRBV7-9 and TRBJ1-1; the D gene is possibly TRBD1 (6 bases). Trimming took off 3 bases at V and 1 base at J, with 15 bases between the two ends. Germline V gene sequence: CDR1 SEHNR, CDR2 FQNEAQ (reference sequence). The CDR3 extends over 16 amino acids. DNA for the CDR3: TGTGCCAGCAGCTTCGGAGGAGACAGGAAGAACACTGAAGCTTTCTTT. It codes for CASSFGGDRKNTEAFF.

The chain uses TRBV11-2 and TRBJ2-3, with 7 bases that match TRBD2. The CDR3 contains 16 residues. With V trimmed by 5 bases and J by 5 bases, 13 bases remained unmatched. Germline V gives CDR1 SGHAT, CDR2 FQNNGV. CDR3 DNA sequence: TGTGCCAGCAGCAGCGGGGCCACCAATGCAGGAGATACGCAGTATTTT. Encoded protein: CASSSGATNAGDTQYF.

The chain links TRBV28 to TRBJ1-4; D gene unclear. The CDR3 is 14 residues long. CDR1 is MDHEN and CDR2 is SYDVKM in the germline V gene. Between the trimmed V and J ends, which lost 3 bases and 7 bases, there was a span of 12 bases. CDR3 in amino acids: CASSFLQPSEKLFF. The CDR3 bases are TGTGCCAGCAGTTTTCTCCAACCGAGTGAAAAACTGTTTTTT.

The chain couples TRBV28 to TRBJ1-2; D might be TRBD1 (6 bases). V dropped 3 bases and J dropped 4 bases, with 12 bases sitting between them. Germline-derived CDR1 and CDR2 are MDHEN and SYDVKM. This CDR3 is built from 14 residues. CDR3 nucleotides: TGTGCCAGCAGTTTTCAGGGGAGTGGCTATGGCTACACCTTC. Encoded protein: CASSFQGSGYGYTF.

The genes are TRBV4-3 and TRBJ1-1, with D perhaps matching TRBD1 (5 bases). This CDR3 is built from 13 residues. Germline V gene data show CDR1 as LGHNA and CDR2 as YSLEER. V dropped 2 bases and J dropped 5 bases, with 9 bases sitting between them. The CDR3 region has the DNA TGCGCCAGCAGCCAAATCGAGGGGACTGAAGCTTTCTTT. As protein: CASSQIEGTEAFF.

The V and J genes are TRBV2 and TRBJ2-7; TRBD2 agrees at 13 bases. The trim removed 5 bases at V and 0 bases at J, leaving 7 bases unmatched. The CDR3 has 17 amino acids. The germline gives CDR1 SNHLY, CDR2 FYNNEI. CDR3 sequence (DNA): TGTGCCAGCAGTCACGGGACTAGCGGGACCTCCTCCTACGAGCAGTACTTC. As protein: CASSHGTSGTSSYEQYF.

This chain joins TRBV7-8 and TRBJ2-5; a possible D gene is TRBD1 (5 bases). The germline gives CDR1 SGHVS, CDR2 FQNEAQ. CDR3 length: 16 residues. Trimming removed 3 bases from V and 4 bases from J, with 18 bases in between. The CDR3: CASSFNGQGHGETQYF. CDR3 DNA sequence: TGTGCCAGCAGCTTCAACGGGCAGGGTCACGGAGAGACCCAGTACTTC.

This clone was seen a few times. J is TRBJ2-1 and V is TRBV7-9; D possibly corresponds to TRBD2 (6 bases). V gave up 0 bases and J gave up 8 bases, with 17 bases separating them. Germline CDR1 and CDR2: SEHNR and FQNEAQ (reference sequence). The CDR3 totals 16 residues. CDR3 DNA: TGTGCCAGCAGCTTAGCGCGGTCTAGCGTCCCTCATGAGCAGTTCTTC. Translated, it gives CASSLARSSVPHEQFF.